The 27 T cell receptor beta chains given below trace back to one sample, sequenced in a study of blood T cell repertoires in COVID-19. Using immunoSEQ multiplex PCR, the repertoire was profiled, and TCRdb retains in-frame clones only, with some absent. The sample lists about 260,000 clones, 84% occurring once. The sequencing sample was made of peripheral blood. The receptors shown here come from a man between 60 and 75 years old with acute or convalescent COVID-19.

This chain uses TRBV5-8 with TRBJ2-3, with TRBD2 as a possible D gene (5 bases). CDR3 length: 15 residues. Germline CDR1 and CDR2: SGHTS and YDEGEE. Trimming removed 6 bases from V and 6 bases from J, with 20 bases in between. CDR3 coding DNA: TGTGCCAGCAACGACGGGGTTAGCACAGCGGATACGCAGTATTTT. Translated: CASNDGVSTADTQYF.

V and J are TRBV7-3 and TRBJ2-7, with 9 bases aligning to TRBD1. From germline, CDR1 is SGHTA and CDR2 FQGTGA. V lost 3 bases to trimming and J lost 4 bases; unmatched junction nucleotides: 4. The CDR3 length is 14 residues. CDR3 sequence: CASSFGQGKYEQYF. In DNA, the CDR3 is TGTGCCAGCAGCTTCGGACAGGGGAAGTACGAGCAGTACTTC.

CDR3 protein: CASSFRGRGNSNYGYTF. CDR3 DNA sequence: TGTGCCAGCAGTTTTCGAGGCAGGGGGAATTCTAACTATGGCTACACCTTC. The chain recombines TRBV27 with TRBJ1-2; 7 bases fit TRBD1. Trimming cost V 3 bases and J 0 bases; bases outside gene matches: 10. This CDR3 region has 17 residues. The V gene's germline CDR1 is MNHEY and CDR2 SMNVEV (reference sequence).

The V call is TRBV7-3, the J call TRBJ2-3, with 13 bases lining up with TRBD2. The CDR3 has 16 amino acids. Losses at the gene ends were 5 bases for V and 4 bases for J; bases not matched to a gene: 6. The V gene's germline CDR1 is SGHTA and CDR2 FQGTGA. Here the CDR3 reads CASSTGLAGMADTQYF. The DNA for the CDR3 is TGTGCCAGCAGCACGGGACTAGCGGGAATGGCAGATACGCAGTATTTT.

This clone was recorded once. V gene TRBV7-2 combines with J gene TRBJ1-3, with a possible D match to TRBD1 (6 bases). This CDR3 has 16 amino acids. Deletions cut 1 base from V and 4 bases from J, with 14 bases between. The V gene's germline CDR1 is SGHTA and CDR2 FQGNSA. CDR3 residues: CASSLVGGAGGNTIYF. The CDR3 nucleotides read TGTGCCAGCAGCTTAGTCGGGGGGGCCGGAGGAAACACCATATATTTT.

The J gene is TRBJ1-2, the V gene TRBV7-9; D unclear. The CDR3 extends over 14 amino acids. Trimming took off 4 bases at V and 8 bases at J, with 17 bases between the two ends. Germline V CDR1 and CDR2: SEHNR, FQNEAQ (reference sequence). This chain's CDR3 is CASSSRGPFKGYTF. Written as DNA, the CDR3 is TGTGCCAGCAGCTCCCGAGGCCCGTTTAAAGGCTACACCTTC.

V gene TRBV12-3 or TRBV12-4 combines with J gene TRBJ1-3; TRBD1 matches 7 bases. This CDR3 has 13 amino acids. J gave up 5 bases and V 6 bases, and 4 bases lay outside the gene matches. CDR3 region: CASRTGVRNTIYF. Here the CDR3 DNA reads TGTGCCAGCAGAACAGGGGTTAGAAACACCATATATTTT.

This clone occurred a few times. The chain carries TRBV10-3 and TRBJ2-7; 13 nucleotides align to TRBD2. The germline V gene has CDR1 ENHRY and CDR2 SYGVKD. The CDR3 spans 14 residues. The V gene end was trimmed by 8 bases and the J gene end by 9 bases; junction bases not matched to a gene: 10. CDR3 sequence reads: CAIRPGLAGLRQYF. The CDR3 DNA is TGTGCCATCCGGCCGGGACTAGCGGGATTGCGGCAGTACTTC.

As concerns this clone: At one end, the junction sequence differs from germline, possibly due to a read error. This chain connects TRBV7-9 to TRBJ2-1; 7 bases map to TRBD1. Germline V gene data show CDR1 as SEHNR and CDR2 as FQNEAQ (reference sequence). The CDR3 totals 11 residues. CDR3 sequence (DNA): TGCCTGACAGGGCTGCACAATGAGCAGTTCTTC. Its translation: CLTGLHNEQFF.

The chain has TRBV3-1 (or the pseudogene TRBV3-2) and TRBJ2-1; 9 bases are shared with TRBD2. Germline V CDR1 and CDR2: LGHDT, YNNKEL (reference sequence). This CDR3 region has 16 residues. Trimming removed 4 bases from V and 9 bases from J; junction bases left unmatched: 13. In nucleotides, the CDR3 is TGTGCCAGCAGCCTAATAGCGGGAGTTCGGTCCCCTGAGCAGTTCTTC. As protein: CASSLIAGVRSPEQFF.

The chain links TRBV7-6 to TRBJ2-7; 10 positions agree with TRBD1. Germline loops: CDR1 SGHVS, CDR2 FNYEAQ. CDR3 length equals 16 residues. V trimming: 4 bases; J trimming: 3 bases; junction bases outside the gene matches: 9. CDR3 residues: CASSSTPGTGVYEQYF. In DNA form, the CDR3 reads TGTGCCAGCAGCTCAACTCCAGGGACAGGGGTCTACGAGCAGTACTTC.

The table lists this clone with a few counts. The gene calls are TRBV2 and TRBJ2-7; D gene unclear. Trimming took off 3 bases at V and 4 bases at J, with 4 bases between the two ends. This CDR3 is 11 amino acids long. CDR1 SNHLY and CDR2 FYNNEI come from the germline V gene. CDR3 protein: CASSDRYEQYF. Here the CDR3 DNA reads TGTGCCAGCAGTGACAGGTACGAGCAGTACTTC.

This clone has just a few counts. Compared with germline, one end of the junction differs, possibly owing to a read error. CDR3 region: CASSDRENRPQHF. CDR3 nucleotides: TGTGCCAGCAGTGATCGGGAAAATCGGCCCCAGCATTTT. V usage is TRBV6-1 and J usage is TRBJ1-5; D gene uncertain. The CDR3 length is 13 residues. CDR1 is MNHNS and CDR2 is SASEGT in the germline V gene.

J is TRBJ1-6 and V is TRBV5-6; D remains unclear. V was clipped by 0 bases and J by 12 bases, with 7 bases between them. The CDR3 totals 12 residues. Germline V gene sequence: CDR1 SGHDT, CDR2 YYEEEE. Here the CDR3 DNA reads TGTGCCAGCAGCTTGGCAGGAGGACCCCTCCACTTT. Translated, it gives CASSLAGGPLHF.

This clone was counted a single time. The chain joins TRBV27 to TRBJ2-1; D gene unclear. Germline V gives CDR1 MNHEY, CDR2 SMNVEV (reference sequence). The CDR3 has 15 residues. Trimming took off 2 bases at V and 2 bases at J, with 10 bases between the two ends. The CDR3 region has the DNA TGTGCCAGCAGTTTAACGGGTCTCGCCTACAATGAGCAGTTCTTC. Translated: CASSLTGLAYNEQFF.

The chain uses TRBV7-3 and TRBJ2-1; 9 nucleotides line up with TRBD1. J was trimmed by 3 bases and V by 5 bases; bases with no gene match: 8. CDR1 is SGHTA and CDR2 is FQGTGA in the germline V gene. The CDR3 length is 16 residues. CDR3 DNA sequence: TGTGCCAGCAGCGACGGCCGGGACAGGGTCTACAATGAGCAGTTCTTC. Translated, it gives CASSDGRDRVYNEQFF.

The CDR3 spells CASSPGGNTIYF. As DNA, the CDR3 is TGTGCCAGCAGCCCAGGTGGAAACACCATATATTTT. This sequence joins TRBV3-1 (or the pseudogene TRBV3-2) and TRBJ1-3; D unclear. The CDR3 runs to 12 residues. CDR1 is LGHDT, CDR2 YNNKEL, per germline (reference sequence). The V end was cut by 4 bases, the J end by 3 bases, with 4 bases between.

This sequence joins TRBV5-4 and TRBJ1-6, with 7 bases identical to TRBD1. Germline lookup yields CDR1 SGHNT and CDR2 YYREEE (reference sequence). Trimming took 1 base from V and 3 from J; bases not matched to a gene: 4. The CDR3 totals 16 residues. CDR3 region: CASSLLNRGYNSPLHF. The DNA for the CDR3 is TGTGCCAGCAGCTTGTTAAACAGGGGCTATAATTCACCCCTCCACTTT. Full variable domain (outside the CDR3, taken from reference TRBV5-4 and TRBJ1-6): ETGVTQSPTHLIKTRGQQVTLRCSSQSGHNTVSWYQQALGQGPQFIFQYYREEENGRGNFPPRFSGLQFPNYSSELNVNALELDDSALYLCASSLLNRGYNSPLHFGNGTRLTVT.

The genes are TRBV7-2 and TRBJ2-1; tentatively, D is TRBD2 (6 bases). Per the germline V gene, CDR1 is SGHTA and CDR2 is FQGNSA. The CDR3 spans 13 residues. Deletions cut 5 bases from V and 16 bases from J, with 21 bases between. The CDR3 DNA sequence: TGTGCCAGCAGCCCAGGTTATGGGACTGTATTATTCTTC. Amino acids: CASSPGYGTVLFF.

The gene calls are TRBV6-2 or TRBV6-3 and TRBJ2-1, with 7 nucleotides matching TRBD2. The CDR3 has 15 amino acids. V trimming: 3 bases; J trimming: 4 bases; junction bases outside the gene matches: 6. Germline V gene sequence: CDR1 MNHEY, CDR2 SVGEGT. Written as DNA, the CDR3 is TGTGCCAGCAGTTATCGTCTAGCGGAGTACAATGAGCAGTTCTTC. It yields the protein CASSYRLAEYNEQFF.

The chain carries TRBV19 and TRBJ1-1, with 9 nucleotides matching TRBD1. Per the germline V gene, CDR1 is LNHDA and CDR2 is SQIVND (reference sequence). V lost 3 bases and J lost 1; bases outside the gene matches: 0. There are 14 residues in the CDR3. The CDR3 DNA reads TGTGCCAGTAGTATGACAGGGGGGAACACTGAAGCTTTCTTT. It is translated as CASSMTGGNTEAFF.

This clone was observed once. In DNA, the CDR3 is TGCAGCGTTGGAGAGGCAACCTACGAGCAGTACTTC. This codes for CSVGEATYEQYF. This rearrangement joins TRBV29-1 to TRBJ2-7; D gene ambiguous. There are 12 residues in the CDR3. V lost 4 bases and J lost 2, with 9 bases in between. Germline loops: CDR1 SQVTM, CDR2 ANQGSEA.

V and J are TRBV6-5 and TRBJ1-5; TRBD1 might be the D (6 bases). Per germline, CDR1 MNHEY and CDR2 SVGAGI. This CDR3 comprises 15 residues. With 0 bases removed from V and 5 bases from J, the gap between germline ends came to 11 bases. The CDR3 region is CASSYSRAGDQPQHF. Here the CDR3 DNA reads TGTGCCAGCAGTTACTCGAGGGCAGGGGATCAGCCCCAGCATTTT.

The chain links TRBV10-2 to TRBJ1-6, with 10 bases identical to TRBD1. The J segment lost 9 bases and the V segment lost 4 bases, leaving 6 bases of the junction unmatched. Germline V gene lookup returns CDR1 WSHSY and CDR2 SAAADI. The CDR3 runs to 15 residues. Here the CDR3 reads CASSGGTGEGSPLHF. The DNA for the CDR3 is TGCGCCAGCAGTGGGGGGACAGGGGAGGGTTCACCCCTCCACTTT.

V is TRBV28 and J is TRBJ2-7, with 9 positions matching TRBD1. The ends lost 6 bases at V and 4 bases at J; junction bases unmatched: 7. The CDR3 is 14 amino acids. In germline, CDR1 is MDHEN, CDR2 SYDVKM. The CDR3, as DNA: TGTGCCAGCAGCCAACCGGGACAGGGTTACGAGCAGTACTTC. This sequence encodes CASSQPGQGYEQYF. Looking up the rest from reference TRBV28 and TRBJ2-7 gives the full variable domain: DVKVTQSSRYLVKRTGEKVFLECVQDMDHENMFWYRQDPGLGLRLIYFSYDVKMKEKGDIPEGYSVSREKKERFSLILESASTNQTSMYLCASSQPGQGYEQYFGPGTRLTVT.

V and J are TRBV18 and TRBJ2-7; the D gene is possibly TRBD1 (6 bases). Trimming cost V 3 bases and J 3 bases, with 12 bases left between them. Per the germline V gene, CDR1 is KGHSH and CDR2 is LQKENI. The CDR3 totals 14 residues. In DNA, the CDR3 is TGTGCCAGCTCACCCCGGACAGTTTTCTACGAGCAGTACTTC. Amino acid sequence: CASSPRTVFYEQYF.

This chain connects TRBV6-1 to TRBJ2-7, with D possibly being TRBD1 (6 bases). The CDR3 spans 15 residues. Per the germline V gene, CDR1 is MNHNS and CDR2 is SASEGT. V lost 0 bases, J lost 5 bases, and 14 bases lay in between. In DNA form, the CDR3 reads TGTGCCAGCAGTGAAGCTGGTACAGGGTCAGACGAGCAGTACTTC. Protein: CASSEAGTGSDEQYF.